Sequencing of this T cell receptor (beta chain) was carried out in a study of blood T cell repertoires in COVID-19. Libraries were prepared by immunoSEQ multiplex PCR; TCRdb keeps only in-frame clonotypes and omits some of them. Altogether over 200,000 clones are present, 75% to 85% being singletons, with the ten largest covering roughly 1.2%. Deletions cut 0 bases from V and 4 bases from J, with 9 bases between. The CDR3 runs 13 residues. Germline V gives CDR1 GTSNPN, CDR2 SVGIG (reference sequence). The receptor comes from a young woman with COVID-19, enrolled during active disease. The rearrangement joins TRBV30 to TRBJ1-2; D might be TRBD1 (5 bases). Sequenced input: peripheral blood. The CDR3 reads CAWSVGTGYGYTF. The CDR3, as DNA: TGTGCCTGGAGTGTAGGGACTGGCTATGGCTACACCTTC. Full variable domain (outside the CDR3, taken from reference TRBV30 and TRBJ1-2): SQTIHQWPATLVQPVGSPLSLECTVEGTSNPNLYWYRQAAGRGLQLLFYSVGIGQISSEVPQNLSASRPQDRQFILSSKKLLLSDSGFYLCAWSVGTGYGYTFGSGTRLTVV.